This T cell receptor beta chain was retrieved from a study of control samples from healthy donors and cancer patients. V gave up 4 bases and J gave up 4 bases; unmatched junction bases: 8. The germline V gene encodes CDR1 SNHLY and CDR2 FYNNEI. CDR3 length: 16 residues. Data came from immunoSEQ multiplex PCR; TCRdb stores just in-frame clones and leaves some out. Among 100,000 or so clones, about 91% were seen once, and the ten largest hold under 3%. This TCR derives from a woman between 18 and 29 years old in good health. The sample consisted of blood. The chain employs TRBV2 and TRBJ2-3; 10 nucleotides line up with TRBD1. The CDR3: CASSGDRGLRADTQYF. Here the CDR3 DNA reads TGTGCCAGCAGTGGGGACAGGGGCCTAAGGGCAGATACGCAGTATTTT.